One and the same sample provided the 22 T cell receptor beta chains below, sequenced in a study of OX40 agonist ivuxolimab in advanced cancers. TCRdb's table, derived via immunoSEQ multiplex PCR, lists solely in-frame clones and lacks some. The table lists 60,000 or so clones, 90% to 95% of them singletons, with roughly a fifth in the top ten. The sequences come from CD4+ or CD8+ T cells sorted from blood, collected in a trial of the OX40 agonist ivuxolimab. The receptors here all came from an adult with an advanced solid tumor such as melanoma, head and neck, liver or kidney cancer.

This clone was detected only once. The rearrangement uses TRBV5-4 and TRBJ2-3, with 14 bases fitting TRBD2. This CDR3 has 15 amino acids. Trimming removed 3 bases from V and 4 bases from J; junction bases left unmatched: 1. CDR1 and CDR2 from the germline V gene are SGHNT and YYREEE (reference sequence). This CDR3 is CASSSGLAGADTQYF. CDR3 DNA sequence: TGTGCCAGCAGCTCGGGACTAGCGGGGGCAGATACGCAGTATTTT. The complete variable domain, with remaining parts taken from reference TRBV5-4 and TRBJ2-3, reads ETGVTQSPTHLIKTRGQQVTLRCSSQSGHNTVSWYQQALGQGPQFIFQYYREEENGRGNFPPRFSGLQFPNYSSELNVNALELDDSALYLCASSSGLAGADTQYFGPGTRLTVL.

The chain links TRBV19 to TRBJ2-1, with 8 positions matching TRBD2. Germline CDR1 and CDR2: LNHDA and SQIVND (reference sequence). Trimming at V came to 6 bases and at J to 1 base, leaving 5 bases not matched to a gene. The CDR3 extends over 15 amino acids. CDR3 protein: CASSGSGSSYNEQFF. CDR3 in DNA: TGTGCCAGTAGCGGCAGCGGGAGTTCCTACAATGAGCAGTTCTTC.

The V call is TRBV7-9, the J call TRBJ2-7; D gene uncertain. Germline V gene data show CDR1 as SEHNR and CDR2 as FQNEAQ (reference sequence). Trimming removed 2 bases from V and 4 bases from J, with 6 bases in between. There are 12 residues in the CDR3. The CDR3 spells CASSLKAYEQYF. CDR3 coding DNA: TGTGCCAGCAGCTTAAAAGCTTACGAGCAGTACTTC.

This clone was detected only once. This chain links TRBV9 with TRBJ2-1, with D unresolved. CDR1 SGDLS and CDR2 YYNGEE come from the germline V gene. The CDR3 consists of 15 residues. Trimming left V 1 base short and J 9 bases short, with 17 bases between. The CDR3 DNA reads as TGTGCCAGCAGCGTAACGGTGGAGAACATTGGTGAGCAGTTCTTC. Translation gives CASSVTVENIGEQFF.

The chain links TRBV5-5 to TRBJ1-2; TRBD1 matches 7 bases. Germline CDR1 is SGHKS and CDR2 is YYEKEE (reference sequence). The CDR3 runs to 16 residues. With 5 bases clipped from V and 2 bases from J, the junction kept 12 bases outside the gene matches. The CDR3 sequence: CASRPSVTGRNYGYTF. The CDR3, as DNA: TGTGCCAGCAGACCTAGTGTGACAGGGCGAAACTATGGCTACACCTTC.

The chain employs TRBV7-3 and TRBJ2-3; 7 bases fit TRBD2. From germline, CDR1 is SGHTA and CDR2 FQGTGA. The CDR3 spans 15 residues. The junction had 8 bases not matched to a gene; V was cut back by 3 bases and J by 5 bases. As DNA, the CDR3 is TGTGCCAGCAGCTTTTTGGGAGGGGAACAAGATACGCAGTATTTT. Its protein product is CASSFLGGEQDTQYF.

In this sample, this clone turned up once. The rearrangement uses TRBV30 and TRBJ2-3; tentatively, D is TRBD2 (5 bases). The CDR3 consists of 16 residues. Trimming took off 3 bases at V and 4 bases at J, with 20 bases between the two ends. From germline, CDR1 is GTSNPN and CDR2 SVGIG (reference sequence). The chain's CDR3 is CAWRISGLGTPDTQYF. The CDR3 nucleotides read TGTGCCTGGAGGATTTCGGGGTTAGGAACGCCAGATACGCAGTATTTT. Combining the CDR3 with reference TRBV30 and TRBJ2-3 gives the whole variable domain SQTIHQWPATLVQPVGSPLSLECTVEGTSNPNLYWYRQAAGRGLQLLFYSVGIGQISSEVPQNLSASRPQDRQFILSSKKLLLSDSGFYLCAWRISGLGTPDTQYFGPGTRLTVL.

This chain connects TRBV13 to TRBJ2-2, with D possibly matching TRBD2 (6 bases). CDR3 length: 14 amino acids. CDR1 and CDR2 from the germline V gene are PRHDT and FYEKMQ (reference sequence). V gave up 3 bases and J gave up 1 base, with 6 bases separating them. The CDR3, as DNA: TGTGCCAGCAGCTTTAGCGGGAACACCGGGGAGCTGTTTTTT. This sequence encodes CASSFSGNTGELFF.

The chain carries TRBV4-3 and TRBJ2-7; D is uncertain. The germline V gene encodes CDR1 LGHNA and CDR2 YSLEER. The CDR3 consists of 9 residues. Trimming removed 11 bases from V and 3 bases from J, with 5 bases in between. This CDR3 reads CADGYEQYF. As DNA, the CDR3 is TGCGCCGACGGCTACGAGCAGTACTTC.

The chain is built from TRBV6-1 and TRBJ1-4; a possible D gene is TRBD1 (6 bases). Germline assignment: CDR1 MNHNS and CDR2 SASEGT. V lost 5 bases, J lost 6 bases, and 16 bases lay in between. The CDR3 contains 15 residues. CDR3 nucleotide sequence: TGTGCCAGCAGTCGAGGCCCTAAGGGGGATGAAAAACTGTTTTTT. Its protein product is CASSRGPKGDEKLFF.

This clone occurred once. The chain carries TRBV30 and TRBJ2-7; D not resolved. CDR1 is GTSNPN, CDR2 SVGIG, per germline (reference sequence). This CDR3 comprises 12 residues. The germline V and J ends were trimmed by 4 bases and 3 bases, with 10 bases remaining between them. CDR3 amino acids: CAWKELGYEQYF. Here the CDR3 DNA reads TGTGCCTGGAAGGAACTGGGCTACGAGCAGTACTTC.

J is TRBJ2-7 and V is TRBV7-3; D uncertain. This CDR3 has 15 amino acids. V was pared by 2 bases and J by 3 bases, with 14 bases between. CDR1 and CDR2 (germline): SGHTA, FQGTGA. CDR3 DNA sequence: TGTGCCAGCAGCTTATACGCTGGGATACACTACGAGCAGTACTTC. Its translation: CASSLYAGIHYEQYF.

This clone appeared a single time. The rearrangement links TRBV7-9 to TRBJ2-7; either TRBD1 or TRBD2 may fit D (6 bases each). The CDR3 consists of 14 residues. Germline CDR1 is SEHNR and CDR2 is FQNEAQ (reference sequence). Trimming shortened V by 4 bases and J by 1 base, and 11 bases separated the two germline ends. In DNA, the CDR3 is TGTGCCAGCAGCTCCGGAGGGGGGTCCTACGAGCAGTACTTC. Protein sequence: CASSSGGGSYEQYF.

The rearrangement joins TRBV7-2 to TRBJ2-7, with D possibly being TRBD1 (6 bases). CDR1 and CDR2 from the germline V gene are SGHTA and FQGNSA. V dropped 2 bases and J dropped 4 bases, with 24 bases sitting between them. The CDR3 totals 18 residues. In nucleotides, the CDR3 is TGTGCCAGCAGCTTAACTATTGCTTTGGACAGTATCGGTTACGAGCAGTACTTC. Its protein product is CASSLTIALDSIGYEQYF.

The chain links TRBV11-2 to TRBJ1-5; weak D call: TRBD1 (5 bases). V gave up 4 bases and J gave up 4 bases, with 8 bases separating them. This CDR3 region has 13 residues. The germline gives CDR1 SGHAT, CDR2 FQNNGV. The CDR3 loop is CASSWGTNQPQHF. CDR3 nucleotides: TGTGCCAGCAGCTGGGGGACTAATCAGCCCCAGCATTTT.

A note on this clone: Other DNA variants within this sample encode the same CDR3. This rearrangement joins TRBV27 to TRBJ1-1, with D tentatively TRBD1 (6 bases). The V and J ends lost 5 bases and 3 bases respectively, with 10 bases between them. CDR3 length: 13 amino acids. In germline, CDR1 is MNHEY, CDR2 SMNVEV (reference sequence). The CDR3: CASSLTGYTEAFF. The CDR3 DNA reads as TGTGCCAGCAGTCTAACAGGGTACACTGAAGCTTTCTTT.

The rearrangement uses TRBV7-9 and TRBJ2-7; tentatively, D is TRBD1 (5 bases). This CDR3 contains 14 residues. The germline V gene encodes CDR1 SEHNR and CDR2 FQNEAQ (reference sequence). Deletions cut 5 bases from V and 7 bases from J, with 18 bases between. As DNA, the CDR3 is TGTGCCAGCAGCCCTAGGACACGGCCCTTTGAGCAGTACTTC. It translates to CASSPRTRPFEQYF.

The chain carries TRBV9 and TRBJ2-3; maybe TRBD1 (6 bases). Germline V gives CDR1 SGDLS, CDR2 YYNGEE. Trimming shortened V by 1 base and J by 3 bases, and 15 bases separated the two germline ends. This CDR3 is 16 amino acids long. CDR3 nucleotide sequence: TGTGCCAGCAGCGTATTACAGCAGGGGATGACAGATACGCAGTATTTT. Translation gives CASSVLQQGMTDTQYF. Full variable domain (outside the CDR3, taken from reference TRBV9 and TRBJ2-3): DSGVTQTPKHLITATGQRVTLRCSPRSGDLSVYWYQQSLDQGLQFLIQYYNGEERAKGNILERFSAQQFPDLHSELNLSSLELGDSALYFCASSVLQQGMTDTQYFGPGTRLTVL.

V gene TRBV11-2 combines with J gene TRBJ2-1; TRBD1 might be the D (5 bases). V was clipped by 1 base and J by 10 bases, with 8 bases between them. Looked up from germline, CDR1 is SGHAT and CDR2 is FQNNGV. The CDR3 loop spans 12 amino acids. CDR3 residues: CASSLGGQEQFF. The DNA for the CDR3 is TGTGCCAGCAGCTTAGGGGGCCAGGAGCAGTTCTTC.

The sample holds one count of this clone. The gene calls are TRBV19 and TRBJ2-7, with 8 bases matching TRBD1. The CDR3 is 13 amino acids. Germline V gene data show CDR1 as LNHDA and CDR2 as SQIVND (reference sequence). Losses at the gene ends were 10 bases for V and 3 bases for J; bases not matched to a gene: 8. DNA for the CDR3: TGTGCCACCTCGGCAGGGGGCGGCTACGAGCAGTACTTC. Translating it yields CATSAGGGYEQYF.

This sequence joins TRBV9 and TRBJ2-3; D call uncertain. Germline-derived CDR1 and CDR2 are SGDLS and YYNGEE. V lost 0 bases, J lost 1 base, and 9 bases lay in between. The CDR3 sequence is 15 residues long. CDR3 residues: CASSVGGTGTDTQYF. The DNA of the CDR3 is TGTGCCAGCAGCGTAGGGGGAACGGGCACAGATACGCAGTATTTT.

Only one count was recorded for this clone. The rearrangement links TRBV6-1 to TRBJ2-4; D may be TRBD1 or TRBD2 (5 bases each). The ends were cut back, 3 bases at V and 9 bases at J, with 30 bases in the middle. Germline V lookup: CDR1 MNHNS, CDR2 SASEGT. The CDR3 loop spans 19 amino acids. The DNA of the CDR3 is TGTGCCAGCAGTGATTTTTATCGATTCGGGGACGACCCTGTGGGCATTCAGTACTTC. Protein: CASSDFYRFGDDPVGIQYF.